This TCR beta chain was observed in a study of response to subunit inactivated influenza vaccine. V was pared by 6 bases and J by 3 bases, with 7 bases of the junction left unmatched. CDR1 is MNHNS, CDR2 SASEGT, per germline. The CDR3 covers 15 residues. The table lists this clonotype with a few counts. Its antigen is undetermined. Overall study findings and caveats: Authors suggested seasonal influenza vaccinations each recruit few new T cells.

TCRdb called the RT-PCR reads again in MiXCR, with one record for every CDR3 protein. Among approximately 680,000 distinct CDR3 sequences, around 14% were seen once, and the ten largest hold approximately 10%. The sequenced sample was PBMCs from blood, obtained roughly 12 days after vaccination. The chain has TRBV6-1 and TRBJ1-3; 8 bases fit TRBD1. The TCR originated in a man aged 45 to 65 who received an inactivated influenza vaccine. The CDR3 spells CASSAGQGFGNTIYF. CDR3 sequence (DNA): TGTGCCAGCAGCGCAGGACAGGGATTTGGAAACACCATATATTTT.